What follows describes a single T cell receptor beta chain. These data originate in a study of blood T cell repertoires in COVID-19. The CDR3 spans 15 residues. CDR1 and CDR2 (germline): LNHDA, SQIVND (reference sequence). The trim removed 5 bases at V and 3 bases at J, leaving 6 bases unmatched. Only in-frame clones appear in the TCRdb table, and some are missing; sequencing was by immunoSEQ multiplex PCR. The sample contains under 200,000 clones, 75% to 85% of which appear only once. Sequenced input: peripheral blood. The chain carries TRBV19 and TRBJ2-1; TRBD2 matches 8 bases. This clonotype was obtained from a man aged 55 to 70 with acute or convalescent COVID-19. The CDR3 here is CASSLSGSVYNEQFF. CDR3 bases: TGTGCCAGTAGTTTAAGCGGGAGCGTCTACAATGAGCAGTTCTTC.